This T cell receptor beta chain was captured by sequencing in a study of blood T cell repertoires in COVID-19. The CDR3 length is 16 residues. Germline CDR1 SGHNT, CDR2 YENEEA. Unmatched junction bases numbered 4, after V lost 4 bases and J lost 0 bases. The assay was immunoSEQ multiplex PCR, and TCRdb's table has in-frame clones only and misses some. The sample has about 160,000 clones, around four fifths seen once; the top ten hold approximately 3%. This TCR derives from a man aged 70-80 years with acute or convalescent COVID-19. The chain links TRBV11-3 to TRBJ2-3; TRBD1 matches at 10 bases. Sequencing input: peripheral blood. The CDR3 sequence is CASSSGTGASTDTQYF. CDR3 nucleotide sequence: TGTGCCAGCAGCTCCGGGACAGGGGCTAGCACAGATACGCAGTATTTT.